This T cell receptor beta chain comes out of a study of OX40 agonist ivuxolimab in advanced cancers. Study-level information: Eligibility admitted prior anti-PD-1, anti-PD-L1 or anti-CTLA-4 therapy; about 40% had some. Partial responses were achieved by three patients, one with hepatocellular carcinoma and two with cutaneous melanoma.

Autoimmune disease history or systemic immunosuppression disqualified patients. CDR3 length: 14 amino acids. Clones were read by immunoSEQ multiplex PCR, and TCRdb kept only the in-frame ones, dropping some. The sample records fewer than 90,000 clones, more than 80% being singletons. The receptor's source is an adult with an advanced solid tumor such as melanoma, head and neck, liver or kidney cancer. This specimen was CD4+ or CD8+ T cells sorted from blood, taken in a trial of the OX40 agonist ivuxolimab. V and J are TRBV12-2 and TRBJ2-2; the table's TRBD2 call for D was not verified on the DNA. TRBV12-2 is shown as a pseudogene. This chain's CDR3 is CASRLGLYTGELFF. In DNA, the CDR3 is TGTGCAAGTCGCTTGGGACTTTACACCGGGGAGCTGTTTTTT.